This TCR beta chain is drawn from a study of T cells in Graves' hyperthyroidism and ophthalmopathy. The germline V gene encodes CDR1 KGHSH and CDR2 LQKENI. V dropped 8 bases and J dropped 1 base, with 9 bases sitting between them. The CDR3 is 13 residues long. Using RNA transcripts as the source, TCR beta CDR3 regions were amplified. TCR CDR3 regions were first amplified by RT-PCR with HTBI primers. One entry per CDR3 protein results from TCRdb running MiXCR on the multiplex PCR reads. The table lists some 620,000 distinct CDR3 sequences, 15% to 20% of them singletons, with 3% to 4% in the top ten. Whole-study results and caveats: Most expanded thyroid clonotypes above 0.001 also appeared in blood.

Notes on this clonotype: Antigen: not known.

The source of this sequence is a woman aged 30 to 39 with Graves' hyperthyroidism. This chain joins TRBV18 and TRBJ1-3; D gene unclear. The sequenced sample was blood. The CDR3, as DNA: TGTGCCAGCCTTACGGGGTCTGGAAACACCATATATTTT. This gives the protein CASLTGSGNTIYF.